This record covers a single T cell receptor beta chain. Its antigen is not yet known. Base qualities are missing; no much larger clone stands one base away. The data were obtained in a study of cytomegalovirus exposure and HLA in healthy donors (dated by TCRdb to the late 2010s). Looking at the study overall: An earlier analysis of several hundred of the donors reported 250 to 300 Gb of sequence data and 100 million to 130 million unique TCR beta sequences from 190 million or so T cells. Rather than using new phenotypic data, the later analysis identified candidate immune exposures from TCR beta sequences and from how often those sequences occurred across donors. Every discovery cohort repertoire had been produced on one sequencing platform. To predict cytomegalovirus infection status, the study combined high-throughput TCR immunosequencing, statistical association of individual TCRs with disease status, and machine learning. The study aimed to test whether signatures of past pathogen exposure could be identified by cataloging public T cell receptors. The study profiled the T cell repertoires of more than 500 subjects by immunosequencing and related them to cytomegalovirus serostatus. Of the roughly 390 genotyped donors, around 81% fell in the genetic ancestry cluster associated with self-reported Caucasian donors. HLA typing included class I and class II loci at four-digit resolution. Alongside the repertoire data, information on donor age, sex, ethnicity and CMV serostatus was compiled. In an earlier analysis of roughly 600 of the donors, high-throughput TCR beta sequencing was used to judge whether each TCR beta V gene segment behaved as functional or pseudogenic. About 280 gigabases of sequencing data and 91 million or so unique TCR sequences made up an early release that covered approximately 650 HLA-typed donors. Because of strong linkage in the cohort, roughly five DR-DQ haplotypes were treated as single units for association and clustering. On average, about 200,000 unique TCR beta nucleotide sequences were sequenced per donor among a few hundred genotyped donors of the cohort, with approximately 18% of those sequences being non-productive. In addition to the first cohort of hundreds of subjects, a separate validation cohort of 100 to 150 different subjects was used. A later analysis re-examined previously published TCR beta repertoires from roughly 650 donors and added high-resolution HLA genotyping to investigate patterns of TCR occurrence. The number of typed donors differed by locus: about 620-630 for A, B, C, DRB1 and DQB1; approximately 540 for DQA1; around 580 for DPA1; and roughly 470 for DPB1. A later genetic analysis used genome-wide SNP genotypes for about 60% of the roughly 700 donors, treating that subset as a discovery cohort. What the authors observed across the whole study: A later analysis found that HLA-associated TCR beta chains were more clonally expanded and had lower generation probabilities than equally common non-associated chains. Correlated functional status among segregating V segments might reflect linkage disequilibrium, but an unknown experimental factor could not be ruled out. Across donors, most TCR sequences were observed very rarely, whereas some public TCRs were present in many individuals. Strong co-occurrence of HLA alleles, especially DR and DQ, made assigning TCR associations to individual alleles difficult. In a later analysis, TCR association rates were found to vary across HLA loci, with the most associated TCRs seen for DRB1 alleles and the fewest for HLA-C alleles. According to a later analysis, parvovirus B19, influenza, CMV and Epstein-Barr virus appeared linked to several top co-occurrence clusters. Sequencing depth was assumed to be roughly uniform across donors in the presence/absence analyses, though that assumption may not hold. A later genetic analysis associated a missense DCLRE1C variant with V-gene and J-gene trimming of TCR beta chains, and an independent cohort replicated the association. An earlier analysis of approximately 530 of the donors showed that most TCR beta V segments appeared in productive rearrangements either about 90% or about 30% of the time, which broadly matched IMGT annotations. It was suggested by the authors that the approach could potentially be generalized to other disease states and immunological phenotypes. A further reported finding was that TCR beta sequences accurately predicted the HLA-A and HLA-B alleles for most subjects in the first cohort. In the study, 150 to 200 TCR beta chains were listed as associated with cytomegalovirus. CMV serostatus was the only immune exposure information available for the cohort. At a false discovery rate of 0.05, a later analysis linked 16,951 TCR beta sequences to specific HLA alleles. Some IMGT-functional V segments, including TRBV6-2 and TRBV6-3, could not be told apart with the 87-base-pair reads, so those segments were excluded. In vitro tests confirmed that a few of the cytomegalovirus-associated TCR beta chains recognize cytomegalovirus antigens. In both the original and validation cohorts, the classifier was reported to diagnose cytomegalovirus status with high specificity and sensitivity. HLA typing was unavailable for some donors at each locus, so association tests used only the typed subset. The sequencing pipeline was judged likely to have produced a cluster of highly shared sequence variants as a technical artifact. Compared with the 666-donor mean, donors in an Asian-associated ancestry cluster had fewer N-insertions in productive TCRs, according to a later genetic analysis. Most CMV-associated TCR beta chains appeared to be HLA-restricted in a later analysis, and the HLA associations seemed to be driven largely by CMV exposure. The earlier analysis of 587 of the donors excluded approximately 17 rarely observed V segments, including chromosome 9 orphons, because counts were too low. In this cohort, only TCR beta chains were sequenced, and detectable features were limited by the absence of alpha or paired-chain data.

The library was prepared using the immunoSEQ multiplex PCR assay. The multiplex PCR relied on a mix of 60 forward primers for TCR Vbeta segments and 13 reverse primers for TCR Jbeta segments. Amplification of the CDR3 region of rearranged TCR beta genes was performed with a multiplex PCR assay on genomic DNA. Amplified TCR beta libraries were sequenced as 87-base-pair reads on the Illumina HiSeq System. From the authors' description of their analysis: Across the 500 to 750 repertoires, a later analysis counted about 81 million unique TCR beta chains, 8.5 million to 12 million of which were shared by at least two donors. Raw reads were error-corrected and collapsed into unique sequences by a nearest-neighbor algorithm in which closely related sequences were merged to remove PCR and sequencing errors. V, D and J gene segments were assigned by aligning CDR3 sequences to IMGT reference sequences. For a sequence to be retained, a match of at least six nucleotides to both a V gene segment and a J gene segment was required. Rearrangements were called productive when the CDR3 lacked stop codons and stayed in frame with V and J; all others were non-productive. CDR3 was defined by IMGT convention, running from the second conserved V-encoded cysteine to the conserved J-encoded phenylalanine. In an earlier analysis of more than 550 of the donors, sequences lacking an unambiguous match to a single V gene segment were excluded. In an earlier analysis of about 590 of the donors, a V segment was called functional when productive rearrangements were above 56.7%, and segregating when the standard deviation between donors exceeded 5%. A statistical classification framework was built to diagnose cytomegalovirus status from the catalog of TCR beta chain sequences. In a later analysis, TCR nucleotide sequences were compared against IMGT/GENE-DB human TR gene sequences so that V and J genes could be assigned. A later analysis assigned CDR3 sequences and most-parsimonious VDJ recombination scenarios with the TCRdist pipeline. A later analysis defined each TCR beta chain by its CDR3 amino acid sequence plus V-gene family, and excluded reads lacking a unique V-gene family. As a way to deal with suspected cross-contamination and a sequencing artifact, a later analysis dropped 640 or so nucleotide sequences that were highly shared and had low generation probability. In a later analysis, a clonal expansion index was calculated for each public chain from normalized within-repertoire ranks of inferred template counts. A later analysis computed generation probabilities with a VDJ recombination model fitted to out-of-frame rearrangements, and checked the results against IGoR. In a later analysis, TCR-TCR, TCR-HLA and TCR-CMV co-occurrence was scored with hypergeometric tests, and a repertoire-size bias correction was applied to TCR pairs. A later analysis estimated false discovery rates by permuting HLA or CMV assignments 20 times. In a later analysis, co-occurring TCRs were grouped using DBSCAN, with TCRdist sequence similarity added in when clustering inside HLA-allele-positive subsets. For co-occurrence clustering, repertoires with fewer than 30,000 or more than 120,000 public chains were excluded, along with four or five repertoires with anomalous nucleotide sharing. TCRdb took over this immuneACCESS table, retaining in-frame rearrangements with V and J assigned. Such tables are incomplete; in checked studies, under half of the missing clones stem from an unresolved V gene, and the remainder is unexplained. That table is the source of V, J and clone size, and D and trimming were worked out from the DNA. Recorded for this sample are 120,000 or so clones; about 81% of them occurred a single time. The top ten clones comprise roughly 9% of the sample.

The cohort was made up of 650 to 700 healthy bone marrow donors. All cohort members were sampled while nominally healthy, although unrecorded immune exposures were likely present. The donor tested CMV seropositive, placing the donor among the roughly 300 seropositive members of the cohort. Every donor gave a peripheral blood sample, and the peripheral blood mononuclear cells from that sample were used for TCR beta sequencing. The Qiagen DNeasy Blood Extraction Kit was used to extract genomic DNA from the blood cell samples. From cysteine to phenylalanine, the CDR3 is 15 amino acids long. Of the read, only the CDR3 DNA is kept; its 45 bases are in frame from base 1. A distance of 14 bases separates the germline ends of V and J, which lose 6 bases and 3 bases respectively. From the germline V gene, CDR1 is ENHRY and CDR2 is SYGVKD.

Rearrangement joined TRBV10-3 to TRBJ2-2; the D gene is unclear. Sequencing used PBMCs. The TCR sequence derives from a woman aged 45-65 years in good health and CMV-seropositive. The CDR3 is CAIRSGVVDTGELFF. The nucleotides are TGTGCCATCAGGTCTGGAGTTGTTGACACCGGGGAGCTGTTTTTT.